This T cell receptor beta chain was retrieved from a study of cytomegalovirus exposure and HLA in healthy donors. Study background: A subsequent analysis stated that the 120 or so validation repertoires were run on the same platform as the roughly 670 first-cohort repertoires.

Here immunoSEQ multiplex PCR was the method, and the copy in TCRdb shows in-frame clones only, minus some. The table records tens of thousands of clones, around 97% of them present only once. The CDR3 totals 18 residues. Germline trimming cut 4 bases from V and 5 bases from J; bases unmatched to any gene: 12. Germline CDR1 reads SGDLS; CDR2 reads YYNGEE. This TCR came from a man between 18 and 35 years old in good health and CMV-seronegative. The chain couples TRBV9 to TRBJ2-6; 10 bases map to TRBD1. The sequenced sample consisted of PBMCs. The CDR3 DNA follows: TGTGCCAGCAGCAACCTGACAGGGGGCTTTATCTGGGCCAACGTCCTGACTTTC. It encodes CASSNLTGGFIWANVLTF.